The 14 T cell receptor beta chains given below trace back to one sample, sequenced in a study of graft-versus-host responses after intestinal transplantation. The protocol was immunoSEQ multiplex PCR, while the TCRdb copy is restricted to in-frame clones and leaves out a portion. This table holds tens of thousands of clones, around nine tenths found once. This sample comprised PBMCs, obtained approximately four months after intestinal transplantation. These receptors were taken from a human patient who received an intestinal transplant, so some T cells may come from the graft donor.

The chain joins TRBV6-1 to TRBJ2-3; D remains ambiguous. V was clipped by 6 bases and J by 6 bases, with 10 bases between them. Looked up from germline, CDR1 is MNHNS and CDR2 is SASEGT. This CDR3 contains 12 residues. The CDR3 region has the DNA TGTGCCAGCAGGCTCGGGTGGGATACGCAGTATTTT. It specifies CASRLGWDTQYF.

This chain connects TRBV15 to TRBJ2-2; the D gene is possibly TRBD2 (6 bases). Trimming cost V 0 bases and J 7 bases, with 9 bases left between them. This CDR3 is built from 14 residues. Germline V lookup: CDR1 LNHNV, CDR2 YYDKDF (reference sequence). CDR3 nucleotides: TGTGCCACCAGCAGAGACCGGGAGAACGGGGAGCTGTTTTTT. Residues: CATSRDRENGELFF. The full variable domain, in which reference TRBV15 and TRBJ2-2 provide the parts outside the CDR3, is DAMVIQNPRYQVTQFGKPVTLSCSQTLNHNVMYWYQQKSSQAPKLLFHYYDKDFNNEADTPDNFQSRRPNTSFCFLDIRSPGLGDTAMYLCATSRDRENGELFFGEGSRLTVL.

The CDR3 loop is CASSFGTSKETQYF. The CDR3 DNA is TGTGCCAGCAGCTTCGGGACTAGTAAAGAGACCCAGTACTTC. The rearrangement joins TRBV5-4 to TRBJ2-5, with 8 bases fitting TRBD2. The CDR3 runs to 14 residues. Germline CDR1 is SGHNT and CDR2 is YYREEE (reference sequence). After removal of 2 bases from V and 3 bases from J, the junction contained 3 bases not matched to a gene.

The chain's CDR3 is CASSQVGGGPISIRSPLHF. CDR3 bases: TGTGCCAGCAGCCAAGTCGGGGGGGGACCGATTTCCATACGTTCACCCCTCCACTTT. The chain joins TRBV14 to TRBJ1-6, with D tentatively TRBD1 (5 bases). Per germline, CDR1 SGHDN and CDR2 FVKESK. The V gene lost 1 base and the J gene lost 9 bases, with 25 bases spanning the gap. The CDR3 is 19 residues long.

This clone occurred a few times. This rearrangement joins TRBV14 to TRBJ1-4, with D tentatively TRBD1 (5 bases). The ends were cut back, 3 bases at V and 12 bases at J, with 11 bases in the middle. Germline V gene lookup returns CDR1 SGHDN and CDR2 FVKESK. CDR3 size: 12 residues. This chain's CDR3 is CASSQGGLELFF. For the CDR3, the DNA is TGTGCCAGCAGCCAGGGGGGACTAGAACTGTTTTTT.

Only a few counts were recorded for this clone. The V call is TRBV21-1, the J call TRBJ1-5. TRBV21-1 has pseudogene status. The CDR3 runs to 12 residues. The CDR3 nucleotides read TGTGCCAGCAGCAAAGTTGGACAGCCCCAGCATTTT. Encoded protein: CASSKVGQPQHF.

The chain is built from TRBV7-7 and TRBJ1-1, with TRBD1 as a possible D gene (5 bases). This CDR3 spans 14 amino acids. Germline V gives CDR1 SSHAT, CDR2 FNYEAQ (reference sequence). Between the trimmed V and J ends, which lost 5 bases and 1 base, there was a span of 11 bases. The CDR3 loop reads CASSPLTANTEAFF. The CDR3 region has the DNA TGTGCCAGCAGCCCGTTGACAGCGAACACTGAAGCTTTCTTT.

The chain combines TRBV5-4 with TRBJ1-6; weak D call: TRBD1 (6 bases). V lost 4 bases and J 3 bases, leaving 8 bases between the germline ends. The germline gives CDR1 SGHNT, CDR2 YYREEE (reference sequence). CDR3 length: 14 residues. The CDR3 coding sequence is TGTGCCAGCAGCCCGGACAGCTATAATTCACCCCTCCACTTT. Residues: CASSPDSYNSPLHF.

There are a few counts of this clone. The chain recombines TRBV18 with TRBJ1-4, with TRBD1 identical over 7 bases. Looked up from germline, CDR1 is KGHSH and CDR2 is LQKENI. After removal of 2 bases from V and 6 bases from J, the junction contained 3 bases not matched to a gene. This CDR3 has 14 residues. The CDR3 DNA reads TGTGCCAGCTCACCAAAGGGGGCGGATGAAAAACTGTTTTTT. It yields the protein CASSPKGADEKLFF.

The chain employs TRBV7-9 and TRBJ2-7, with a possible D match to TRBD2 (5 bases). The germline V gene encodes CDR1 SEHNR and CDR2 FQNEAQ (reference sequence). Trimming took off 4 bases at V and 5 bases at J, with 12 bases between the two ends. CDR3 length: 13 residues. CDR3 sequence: CASSWVGSHEQYF. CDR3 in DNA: TGTGCCAGCAGCTGGGTAGGGAGCCACGAGCAGTACTTC.

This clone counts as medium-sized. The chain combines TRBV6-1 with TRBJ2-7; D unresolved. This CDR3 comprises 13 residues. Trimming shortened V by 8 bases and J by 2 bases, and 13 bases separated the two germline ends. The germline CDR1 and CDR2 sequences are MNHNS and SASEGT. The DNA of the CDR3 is TGTGCCAGCCTCGCCGACGTCGCCTACGAGCAGTACTTC. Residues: CASLADVAYEQYF.

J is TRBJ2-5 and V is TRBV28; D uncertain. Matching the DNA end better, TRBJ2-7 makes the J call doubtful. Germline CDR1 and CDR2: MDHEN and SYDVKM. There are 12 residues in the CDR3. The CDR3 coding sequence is TGTGCCAGCAACGACAACTCCTACGAGCAGTACTTC. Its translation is CASNDNSYEQYF.

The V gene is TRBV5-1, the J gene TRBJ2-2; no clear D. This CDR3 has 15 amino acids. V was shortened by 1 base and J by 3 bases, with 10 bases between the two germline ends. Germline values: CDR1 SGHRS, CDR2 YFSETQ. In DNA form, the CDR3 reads TGCGCCAGCAGCTTGATGGATGGGGACACCGGGGAGCTGTTTTTT. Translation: CASSLMDGDTGELFF.

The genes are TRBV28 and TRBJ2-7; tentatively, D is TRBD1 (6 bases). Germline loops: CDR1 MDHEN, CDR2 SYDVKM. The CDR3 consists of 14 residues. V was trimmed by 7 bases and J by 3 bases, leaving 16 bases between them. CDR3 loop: CASTVGDTYYEQYF. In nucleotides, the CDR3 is TGTGCCAGCACCGTGGGGGACACTTACTACGAGCAGTACTTC. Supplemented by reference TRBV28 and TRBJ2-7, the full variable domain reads DVKVTQSSRYLVKRTGEKVFLECVQDMDHENMFWYRQDPGLGLRLIYFSYDVKMKEKGDIPEGYSVSREKKERFSLILESASTNQTSMYLCASTVGDTYYEQYFGPGTRLTVT.